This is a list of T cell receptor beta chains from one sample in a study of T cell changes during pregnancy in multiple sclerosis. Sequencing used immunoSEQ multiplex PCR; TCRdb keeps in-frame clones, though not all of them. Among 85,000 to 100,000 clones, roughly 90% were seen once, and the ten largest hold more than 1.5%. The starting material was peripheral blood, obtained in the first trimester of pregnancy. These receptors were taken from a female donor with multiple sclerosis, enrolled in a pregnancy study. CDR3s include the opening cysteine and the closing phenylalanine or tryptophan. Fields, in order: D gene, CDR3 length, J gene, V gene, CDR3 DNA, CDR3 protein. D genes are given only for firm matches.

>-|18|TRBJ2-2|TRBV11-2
TGTGCCAGCAGCGAGGTCTTAAAGCGGGTGACGAACACCGGGGAGCTGTTTTTT
CASSEVLKRVTNTGELFF
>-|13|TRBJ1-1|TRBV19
TGTGCCAGTAGCCTAGGGGGAGCGACTGAAGCTTTCTTT
CASSLGGATEAFF
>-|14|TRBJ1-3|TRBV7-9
TGTGCCAGCAGCCCGGTTGTCTCTGGAAACACCATATATTTT
CASSPVVSGNTIYF
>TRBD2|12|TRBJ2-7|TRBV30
TGTGCCTGGACTAGCGGCTATTACGAGCAGTACTTC
CAWTSGYYEQYF
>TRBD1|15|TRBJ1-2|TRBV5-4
TGTGCCAGCAGCTGGCCGGGACAGGGGGCTGATGGCTACACCTTC
CASSWPGQGADGYTF
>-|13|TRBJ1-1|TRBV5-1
TGCGCCAGCAGCTTCGAGGGTAGCCCTGAAGCTTTCTTT
CASSFEGSPEAFF
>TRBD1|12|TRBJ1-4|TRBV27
TGTGCCAGCAGTCCTACAGGGGCGAAACTGTTTTTT
CASSPTGAKLFF
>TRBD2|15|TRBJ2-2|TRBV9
TGTGCCAGCAGCGTAGCGGGAGGGAACACCGGGGAGCTGTTTTTT
CASSVAGGNTGELFF
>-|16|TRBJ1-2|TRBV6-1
TGTGCCAGCAGTGCAGATGACCTAGATGTGAGATATGGCTACACCTTC
CASSADDLDVRYGYTF
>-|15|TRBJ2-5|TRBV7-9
TGTGCCAGCAGCTGGGGCAGGGGTAGGCAAGAGACCCAGTACTTC
CASSWGRGRQETQYF
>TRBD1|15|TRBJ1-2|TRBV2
TGTGCCAGCAGTAGGAGCCGGACAGGGGACTATGGCTACACCTTC
CASSRSRTGDYGYTF
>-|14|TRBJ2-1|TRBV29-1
TGCAGCGTTGAGAGCGGTCCTAACTACAATGAGCAGTTCTTC
CSVESGPNYNEQFF
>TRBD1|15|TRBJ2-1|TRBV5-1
TGCGCCAGCAGCCTCCGGGACAGAAGTAACAATGAGCAGTTCTTC
CASSLRDRSNNEQFF
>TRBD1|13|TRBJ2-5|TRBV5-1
TGCGCCAGCAGCTGGGACAGGCAAGAGACCCAGTACTTC
CASSWDRQETQYF
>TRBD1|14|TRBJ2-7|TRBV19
TGTGCCAGTACCAAGGGACAGGCTCCCTACGAGCAGTACTTC
CASTKGQAPYEQYF
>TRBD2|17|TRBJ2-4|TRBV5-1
TGCGCCAGCAGCCTGGGACTAGCGGGGATAGCCAAAAACATTCAGTACTTC
CASSLGLAGIAKNIQYF
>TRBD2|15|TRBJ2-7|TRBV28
TGTGCCAGCAGTCCCCCCCGGGGAGGGACCTACGAGCAGTACTTC
CASSPPRGGTYEQYF
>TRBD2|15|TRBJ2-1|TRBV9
TGTGCCAGCAGCTTAGCGGGATCGGGCCACAATGAGCAGTTCTTC
CASSLAGSGHNEQFF
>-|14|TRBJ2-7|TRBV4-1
TGCGCCAGCAGCCAAGAGTTTAGCGGCTACGAGCAGTACTTC
CASSQEFSGYEQYF
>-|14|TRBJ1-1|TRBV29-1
TGCAGCGTTGCCCCCAGGGGTTCCGGCACTGAAGCTTTCTTT
CSVAPRGSGTEAFF
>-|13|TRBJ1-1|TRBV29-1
TGCAGCGTTGGGCTGGGAAGGGGCACTGAAGCTTTCTTT
CSVGLGRGTEAFF
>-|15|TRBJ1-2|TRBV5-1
TGCGCCAGCAGCTTGGAGACAGGCCCGGCGGGTGGCTACACCTTC
CASSLETGPAGGYTF
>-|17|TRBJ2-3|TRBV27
TGTGCCAGCAGTTCGACGACTAGTTTTTGGTCTGGCGGTACGCAGTATTTT
CASSSTTSFWSGGTQYF
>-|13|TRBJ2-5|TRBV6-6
TGTGCCAGCAGTTACTGGGCAAGCGAGACCCAGTACTTC
CASSYWASETQYF
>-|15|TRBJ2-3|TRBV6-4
TGTGCCAGCAGTGATGACAGTGCCTCTACAGATACGCAGTATTTT
CASSDDSASTDTQYF
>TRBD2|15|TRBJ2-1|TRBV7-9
TGTGCCAGCAGCTTAGCGGGGACTAGCTACAATGAGCAGTTCTTC
CASSLAGTSYNEQFF
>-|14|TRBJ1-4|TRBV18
TGTGCCAGCTCACCGCCGCAGGGGCGGGAAAAACTGTTTTTT
CASSPPQGREKLFF
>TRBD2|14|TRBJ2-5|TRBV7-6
TGTGCCAGCAGTAGGGGGCGGGAGGGGGAGACCCAGTACTTC
CASSRGREGETQYF
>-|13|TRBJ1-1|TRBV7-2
TGTGCCAGCAGCCCCGATACTTACCAGCGGGCTTTCTTT
CASSPDTYQRAFF
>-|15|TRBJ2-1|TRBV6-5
TGTGCCAGCAGTTATCGGAGGGAGTACGGGAATGAGCAGTTCTTC
CASSYRREYGNEQFF
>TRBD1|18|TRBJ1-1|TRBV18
TGTGCCAGCTCACCACGCCCAGGGGGGACGACGATGAACACTGAAGCTTTCTTT
CASSPRPGGTTMNTEAFF
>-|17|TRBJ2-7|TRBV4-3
TGCGCCAGTGGTCAATGCAGAGGCGTACCAAGCTCCTACGAGCAGTACTTC
CASGQCRGVPSSYEQYF
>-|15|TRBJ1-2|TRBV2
TGTGCCAGCAGTGACAGGGGCTTAGCTAACTATGGCTACACCTTC
CASSDRGLANYGYTF
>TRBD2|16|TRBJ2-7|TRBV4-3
TGCGCCAGCAGCCAGGACCGGGTCGGGGGGTTCTACGAGCAGTACTTC
CASSQDRVGGFYEQYF
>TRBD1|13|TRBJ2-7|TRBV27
TGTGCCAGCAGTTACAGGGGCGCCTACGAGCAGTACTTC
CASSYRGAYEQYF
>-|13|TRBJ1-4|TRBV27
TGTGCCAGCAGTTCCGCGACAGGCGGAAAACTGTTTTTT
CASSSATGGKLFF
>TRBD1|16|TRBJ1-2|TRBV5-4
TGTGCCAGCAGCTTGGGGGGACAGGGAGCTAACTATGGCTACACCTTC
CASSLGGQGANYGYTF
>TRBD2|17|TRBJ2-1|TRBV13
TGTGCCAGCAGCTTCCCGGGACTAGCGGAGGCCTACAATGAGCAGTTCTTC
CASSFPGLAEAYNEQFF
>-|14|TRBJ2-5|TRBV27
TGTGCCAGCGGGCACCGGGACTCCCAAGAGACCCAGTACTTC
CASGHRDSQETQYF
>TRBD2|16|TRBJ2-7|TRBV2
TGTGCCAGTACTAGCGGGAGGGAGCTTAGTTCCTACGAGCAGTACTTC
CASTSGRELSSYEQYF
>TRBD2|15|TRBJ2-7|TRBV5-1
TGCGCCAGCAGAGGGACTAGCGGGAGCCTTAACGAGCAGTACTTC
CASRGTSGSLNEQYF